These 29 T cell receptor beta chains originate from one sample sequenced in a study of siplizumab effects on memory and regulatory T cells. TCRdb keeps only in-frame clones here, not all; method: immunoSEQ multiplex PCR. In the table there are over 85,000 clones, about 94% of which are singletons. Source material: non-Treg CD4+ T cells sorted from blood. Receptors were obtained from a human donor in good health.

V is TRBV25-1 and J is TRBJ2-5, with D maybe TRBD2 (6 bases). With 3 bases removed from V and 1 base from J, the gap between germline ends came to 9 bases. This CDR3 contains 14 residues. Germline CDR1 and CDR2: MGHDK and SYGVNS. CDR3 coding DNA: TGTGCCAGCAGTGACCAGCGGGTCCAAGAGACCCAGTACTTC. This gives the protein CASSDQRVQETQYF.

The rearrangement links TRBV6-5 to TRBJ1-2; D remains ambiguous. V was shortened by 6 bases and J by 1 base, with 9 bases between the two germline ends. Germline V gene lookup returns CDR1 MNHEY and CDR2 SVGAGI. The CDR3 runs 13 residues. CDR3 loop: CASRPTDNYGYTF. CDR3 DNA: TGTGCCAGCAGACCCACAGATAACTATGGCTACACCTTC.

The V and J genes are TRBV6-1 and TRBJ1-3, with 7 bases aligning to TRBD1. Germline V gene sequence: CDR1 MNHNS, CDR2 SASEGT. After removal of 4 bases from V and 2 bases from J, the junction contained 8 bases not matched to a gene. The CDR3 length is 16 residues. CDR3 sequence (DNA): TGTGCCAGCAGTGGTAGACAGGGCCAAACTGGAAACACCATATATTTT. This gives the protein CASSGRQGQTGNTIYF.

The V call is TRBV6-5, the J call TRBJ2-1; D is perhaps TRBD1 (6 bases). The V and J ends lost 7 bases and 0 bases respectively, with 13 bases between them. The V gene's germline CDR1 is MNHEY and CDR2 SVGAGI. The CDR3 totals 15 residues. CDR3 loop: CASKEQGSSYNEQFF. The DNA for the CDR3 is TGTGCCAGCAAGGAGCAGGGGAGCTCCTACAATGAGCAGTTCTTC.

The V and J genes are TRBV5-4 and TRBJ1-1; D remains ambiguous. Germline V gives CDR1 SGHNT, CDR2 YYREEE (reference sequence). The CDR3 has 14 amino acids. V gave up 6 bases and J gave up 1 base, with 13 bases separating them. CDR3 nucleotide sequence: TGTGCCAGCAACCCCAACGCAGGGAACACTGAAGCTTTCTTT. This encodes CASNPNAGNTEAFF. Complete variable domain (other parts from reference TRBV5-4 and TRBJ1-1): ETGVTQSPTHLIKTRGQQVTLRCSSQSGHNTVSWYQQALGQGPQFIFQYYREEENGRGNFPPRFSGLQFPNYSSELNVNALELDDSALYLCASNPNAGNTEAFFGQGTRLTVV.

This sequence joins TRBV29-1 and TRBJ2-1, with 10 bases fitting TRBD2. Germline trimming cut 4 bases from V and 9 bases from J; bases unmatched to any gene: 12. Germline CDR1 is SQVTM and CDR2 is ANQGSEA. The length of the CDR3 is 15 residues. CDR3 DNA: TGCAGCGTTGGATGGAACCTAGCGGGAGTTGGTGAGCAGTTCTTC. Amino acids: CSVGWNLAGVGEQFF.

The V and J genes are TRBV9 and TRBJ2-3; tentative D call: TRBD1 (5 bases). CDR1 SGDLS and CDR2 YYNGEE come from the germline V gene. The CDR3 consists of 15 residues. V was cut by 0 bases and J by 4 bases, with 12 bases left in between. CDR3: CASSVGGSRADTQYF. As DNA, the CDR3 is TGTGCCAGCAGCGTAGGAGGCAGCAGGGCAGATACGCAGTATTTT.

The chain links TRBV6-6 to TRBJ1-3; D gene unclear. This CDR3 is 15 amino acids long. Germline CDR1 and CDR2: MNHNY and SVGAGI (reference sequence). The ends were cut back, 3 bases at V and 0 bases at J, with 9 bases in the middle. Here the CDR3 reads CASSYYDNSGNTIYF. CDR3 nucleotide sequence: TGTGCCAGCAGTTATTATGACAACTCTGGAAACACCATATATTTT.

V usage is TRBV19 and J usage is TRBJ1-2; tentative D call: TRBD1 (5 bases). From germline, CDR1 is LNHDA and CDR2 SQIVND (reference sequence). V was clipped by 2 bases and J by 3 bases, with 10 bases between them. This CDR3 region has 14 residues. The CDR3 DNA is TGTGCCAGTAGTATAACACAGGCGGACTATGGCTACACCTTC. Its translation is CASSITQADYGYTF.

This chain connects TRBV29-1 to TRBJ2-1; no clear D gene. CDR1 is SQVTM, CDR2 ANQGSEA, per germline. There are 12 residues in the CDR3. Trimming took 4 bases from V and 6 from J, leaving 10 bases between them. The CDR3: CSVVAGGNEQFF. Written as DNA, the CDR3 is TGCAGCGTTGTCGCAGGCGGCAATGAGCAGTTCTTC.

The J gene is TRBJ2-3, the V gene TRBV9; D unclear. The V end was cut by 5 bases, the J end by 0 bases, with 7 bases between. CDR1 and CDR2 (germline): SGDLS, YYNGEE. The CDR3 length is 13 residues. The CDR3 DNA follows: TGTGCCAGCAGTGCCAGTAGCACAGATACGCAGTATTTT. This encodes CASSASSTDTQYF. Based on the CDR3 plus reference TRBV9 and TRBJ2-3, the full variable domain is DSGVTQTPKHLITATGQRVTLRCSPRSGDLSVYWYQQSLDQGLQFLIQYYNGEERAKGNILERFSAQQFPDLHSELNLSSLELGDSALYFCASSASSTDTQYFGPGTRLTVL.

The chain joins TRBV4-1 to TRBJ2-5, with D tentatively TRBD1 (5 bases). Between the trimmed V and J ends, which lost 0 bases and 2 bases, there was a span of 10 bases. The CDR3 loop spans 15 amino acids. From germline, CDR1 is MGHRA and CDR2 YSYEKL. The CDR3 coding sequence is TGCGCCAGCAGCCAAGAAAGGGGTCGACAAGAGACCCAGTACTTC. This encodes CASSQERGRQETQYF.

The rearrangement links TRBV5-1 to TRBJ1-1; TRBD1 might be the D (6 bases). This CDR3 is 15 amino acids long. Germline loops: CDR1 SGHRS, CDR2 YFSETQ. Trimming took off 6 bases at V and 5 bases at J, with 20 bases between the two ends. The CDR3 region has the DNA TGCGCCAGCAATCGGGACTCCGGGGGCGGAACTGAAGCTTTCTTT. Its protein product is CASNRDSGGGTEAFF. Using reference TRBV5-1 and TRBJ1-1 for the parts outside the CDR3, the full variable domain is KAGVTQTPRYLIKTRGQQVTLSCSPISGHRSVSWYQQTPGQGLQFLFEYFSETQRNKGNFPGRFSGRQFSNSRSEMNVSTLELGDSALYLCASNRDSGGGTEAFFGQGTRLTVV.

Points on this clone: Other DNA sequences in this sample translate to the same CDR3. The V call is TRBV11-3, the J call TRBJ1-1; TRBD1 might be the D (6 bases). Germline loops: CDR1 SGHNT, CDR2 YENEEA. Trimming took off 3 bases at V and 3 bases at J, with 8 bases between the two ends. The CDR3 spans 13 residues. This CDR3 is CASSFNRDTEAFF. The CDR3 DNA reads as TGTGCCAGCAGCTTTAACAGGGACACTGAAGCTTTCTTT. Drawing the rest from reference TRBV11-3 and TRBJ1-1, the complete variable domain is EAGVVQSPRYKIIEKKQPVAFWCNPISGHNTLYWYLQNLGQGPELLIRYENEEAVDDSQLPKDRFSAERLKGVDSTLKIQPAELGDSAVYLCASSFNRDTEAFFGQGTRLTVV.

DNA for the CDR3: TGTGCCAGCAGCTGGACTAGCGGGACTGGAGGGGAGACCCAGTACTTC. Translating gives CASSWTSGTGGETQYF. J is TRBJ2-5 and V is TRBV14; 12 bases are shared with TRBD2. This CDR3 region has 16 residues. The V and J ends lost 5 bases and 5 bases, in that order; junction bases with no gene match: 9. Germline lookup yields CDR1 SGHDN and CDR2 FVKESK.

The CDR3 region is CASSLTKLAGRTDTQYF. CDR3 coding DNA: TGTGCCAGCAGTTTAACTAAACTAGCGGGACGCACAGATACGCAGTATTTT. The chain employs TRBV27 and TRBJ2-3; 10 bases map to TRBD2. The germline V gene encodes CDR1 MNHEY and CDR2 SMNVEV (reference sequence). This CDR3 is built from 17 residues. J gave up 1 base and V 2 bases, and 6 bases lay outside the gene matches.

The chain uses TRBV2 and TRBJ1-4, with TRBD1 as a possible D gene (5 bases). The CDR3 spans 13 residues. V was trimmed by 11 bases and J by 1 base, leaving 11 bases between them. The germline CDR1 and CDR2 sequences are SNHLY and FYNNEI. The CDR3 protein is CAGSRGTNEKLFF. CDR3 bases: TGTGCCGGCTCGAGGGGAACTAATGAAAAACTGTTTTTT.

The V call is TRBV7-2, the J call TRBJ1-5, with a possible D match to TRBD1 (6 bases). Germline CDR1 reads SGHTA; CDR2 reads FQGNSA. The CDR3 runs to 14 residues. V was clipped by 1 base and J by 5 bases, with 9 bases between them. The CDR3, as DNA: TGTGCCAGCAGCTTAGGGACAGCTCATCAGCCCCAGCATTTT. Its protein is CASSLGTAHQPQHF.

The genes are TRBV9 and TRBJ2-3; 8 bases line up with TRBD2. The germline V gene has CDR1 SGDLS and CDR2 YYNGEE. The CDR3 length is 14 residues. Germline trimming cut 5 bases from V and 4 bases from J; bases unmatched to any gene: 6. The CDR3 here is CASSLSGSADTQYF. The CDR3 nucleotides read TGTGCCAGCAGTCTAAGCGGGAGTGCAGATACGCAGTATTTT.

This chain's CDR3 is CASRGQGESNQPQHF. The CDR3 DNA reads as TGTGCCAGCAGGGGACAGGGGGAAAGCAATCAGCCCCAGCATTTT. J is TRBJ1-5 and V is TRBV6-1, with 11 nucleotides matching TRBD1. This CDR3 is 15 amino acids long. Germline values: CDR1 MNHNS, CDR2 SASEGT. Trimming took 6 bases from V and 1 from J; bases not matched to a gene: 2.

The chain combines TRBV6-5 with TRBJ2-5; unclear D gene. This CDR3 is 13 amino acids long. Germline CDR1 MNHEY, CDR2 SVGAGI. Trimming removed 6 bases from V and 4 bases from J, with 12 bases in between. The chain's CDR3 is CASRRTVGETQYF. DNA for the CDR3: TGTGCCAGCAGAAGGACGGTGGGAGAGACCCAGTACTTC.

This sequence joins TRBV2 and TRBJ1-2; D gene uncertain. The CDR3 is 15 amino acids. The germline V gene encodes CDR1 SNHLY and CDR2 FYNNEI. With 6 bases removed from V and 5 bases from J, the gap between germline ends came to 19 bases. The CDR3 DNA follows: TGTGCCAGCAGACGCCGGGAGGCTCGAGGGTATGGCTACACCTTC. Encoded protein: CASRRREARGYGYTF.

This clone has a single count. This chain uses TRBV4-2 with TRBJ1-1; no reliable D call. The CDR3 is made up of 14 amino acids. The germline V and J ends were trimmed by 0 bases and 4 bases, with 9 bases remaining between them. The germline V gene encodes CDR1 LGHNA and CDR2 YNFKEQ. CDR3 region: CASSQELGITEAFF. For the CDR3, the DNA is TGTGCCAGCAGCCAAGAACTGGGGATCACTGAAGCTTTCTTT.

The chain recombines TRBV30 with TRBJ1-2; D is undetermined. The V end was cut by 1 base, the J end by 4 bases, with 10 bases between. The CDR3 runs 13 residues. Germline CDR1 GTSNPN, CDR2 SVGIG (reference sequence). The CDR3 protein is CAWSAPIIYGYTF. As DNA, the CDR3 is TGTGCCTGGAGTGCCCCGATAATCTATGGCTACACCTTC.

The CDR3 spells CASSTLAGGPSEQYF. As DNA, the CDR3 is TGTGCCAGTAGTACACTAGCGGGAGGGCCGTCAGAGCAGTACTTC. The chain carries TRBV19 and TRBJ2-7, with 13 bases identical to TRBD2. The CDR3 runs to 15 residues. Germline trimming cut 4 bases from V and 7 bases from J; bases unmatched to any gene: 7. The germline CDR1 and CDR2 sequences are LNHDA and SQIVND (reference sequence).

V gene TRBV30 combines with J gene TRBJ1-3; D uncertain. CDR1 is GTSNPN, CDR2 SVGIG, per germline (reference sequence). This CDR3 has 15 residues. Between the trimmed V and J ends, which lost 0 bases and 0 bases, there was a span of 9 bases. The CDR3 is CAWSVGFGSGNTIYF. CDR3 DNA sequence: TGTGCCTGGAGTGTTGGCTTCGGCTCTGGAAACACCATATATTTT.

The table lists this clone with a few counts. The chain employs TRBV5-6 and TRBJ1-2; 12 nucleotides match TRBD1. This CDR3 contains 13 residues. Germline CDR1 SGHDT, CDR2 YYEEEE. V shed 4 bases, J shed 6 bases, and the junction held 1 base outside the gene matches. The CDR3 DNA sequence: TGTGCCAGCAGCCGGGACAGGGGGCATGGCTACACCTTC. Its translation is CASSRDRGHGYTF. The variable domain in full, with the rest retrieved from reference TRBV5-6 and TRBJ1-2, is DAGVTQSPTHLIKTRGQQVTLRCSPKSGHDTVSWYQQALGQGPQFIFQYYEEEERQRGNFPDRFSGHQFPNYSSELNVNALLLGDSALYLCASSRDRGHGYTFGSGTRLTVV.

This clone was found once. This chain uses TRBV6-1 with TRBJ2-1, with 7 bases matching TRBD1. With V trimmed by 6 bases and J by 5 bases, 10 bases remained unmatched. CDR3 size: 15 residues. Germline CDR1 MNHNS, CDR2 SASEGT. CDR3 sequence: CASRMATGVNNEQFF. CDR3 sequence (DNA): TGTGCCAGCAGGATGGCTACAGGGGTGAACAATGAGCAGTTCTTC.

CDR3 bases: TGTGCCAGCAGCAGACAGGGACAAGAGACCCAGTACTTC. This encodes CASSRQGQETQYF. The chain recombines TRBV6-1 with TRBJ2-5; 7 bases align to TRBD1. The J segment lost 2 bases and the V segment lost 6 bases, leaving 3 bases of the junction unmatched. The germline CDR1 and CDR2 sequences are MNHNS and SASEGT. This CDR3 is 13 amino acids long.